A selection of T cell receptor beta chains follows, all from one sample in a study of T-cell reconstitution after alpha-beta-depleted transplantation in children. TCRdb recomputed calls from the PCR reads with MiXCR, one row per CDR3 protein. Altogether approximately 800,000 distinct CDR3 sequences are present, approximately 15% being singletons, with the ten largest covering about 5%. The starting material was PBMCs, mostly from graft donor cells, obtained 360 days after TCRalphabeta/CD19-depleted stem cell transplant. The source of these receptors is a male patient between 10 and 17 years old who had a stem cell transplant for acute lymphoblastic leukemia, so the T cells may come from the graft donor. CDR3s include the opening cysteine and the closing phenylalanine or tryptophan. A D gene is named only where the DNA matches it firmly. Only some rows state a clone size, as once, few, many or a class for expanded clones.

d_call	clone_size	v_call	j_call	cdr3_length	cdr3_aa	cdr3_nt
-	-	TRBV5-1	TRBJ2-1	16	CASSNRDTRLVHEQFF	TGCGCCAGCAGCAACAGGGACACCCGCCTAGTGCATGAGCAGTTCTTC
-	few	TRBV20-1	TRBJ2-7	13	CSARDLLEGEQYF	TGCAGTGCTAGAGATCTTCTCGAAGGCGAGCAGTACTTC
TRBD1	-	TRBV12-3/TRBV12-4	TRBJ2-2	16	CASSPGQGSNTGELFF	TGTGCCAGCAGTCCGGGACAGGGCTCGAACACCGGGGAGCTGTTTTTT
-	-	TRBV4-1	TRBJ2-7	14	CASSQEPDSYEQYF	TGCGCCAGCAGCCAAGAGCCGGACAGTTACGAGCAGTACTTC
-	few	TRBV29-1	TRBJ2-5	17	CSVVGLWGTGSRETQYF	TGCAGCGTTGTTGGTTTATGGGGAACCGGGAGTCGGGAGACCCAGTACTTC
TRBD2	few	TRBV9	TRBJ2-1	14	CASSAALSAGGKFF	TGTGCCAGCAGCGCCGCCCTTTCAGCGGGAGGCAAGTTCTTC
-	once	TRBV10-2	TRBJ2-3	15	CASSESWGITDTQYF	TGCGCCAGCAGTGAGTCATGGGGAATCACAGATACGCAGTATTTT
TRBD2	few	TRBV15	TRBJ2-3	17	CATSRDLRLAGTDTQYF	TGTGCCACCAGCAGAGATTTGAGACTAGCGGGCACAGATACGCAGTATTTT
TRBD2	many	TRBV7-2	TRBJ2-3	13	CASSRGYTDTQYF	TGTGCCAGCTCGCGGGGGTACACAGATACGCAGTATTTT
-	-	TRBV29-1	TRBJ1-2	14	CSVANLQVNYGYTF	TGCAGCGTTGCGAACCTACAGGTGAACTATGGCTACACCTTC
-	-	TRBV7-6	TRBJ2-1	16	CASSLLARVSYNEQFF	TGTGCCAGCAGCTTACTAGCGAGAGTCTCCTACAATGAGCAGTTCTTC
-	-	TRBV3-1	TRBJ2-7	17	CASSQGGRGDLSHEQYF	TGTGCCAGCAGCCAAGGCGGTCGGGGCGATCTCTCCCACGAGCAGTACTTC
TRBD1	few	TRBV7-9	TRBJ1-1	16	CASSPRSGQGGSEAFF	TGTGCCAGCAGCCCCCGATCTGGACAGGGAGGGAGTGAAGCTTTCTTT
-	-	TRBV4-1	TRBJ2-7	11	CASSQEQEQYF	TGCGCCAGCAGCCAAGAGCAGGAGCAGTACTTC
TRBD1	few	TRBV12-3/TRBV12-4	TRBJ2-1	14	CASGRDRIYNEQFF	TGTGCCAGCGGCCGGGACAGAATTTACAATGAGCAGTTCTTC
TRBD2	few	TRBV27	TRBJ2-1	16	CASSLYAGGPWYEQFF	TGTGCCAGCAGTTTATACGCGGGAGGGCCATGGTATGAGCAGTTCTTC
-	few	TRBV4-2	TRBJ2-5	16	CASSQGARQFGETQYF	TGTGCCAGCAGCCAGGGGGCGCGTCAGTTCGGAGAGACCCAGTACTTC
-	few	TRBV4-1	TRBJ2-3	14	CASSQVGGLDTQYF	TGCGCCAGCAGCCAAGTTGGCGGACTGGATACGCAGTATTTT
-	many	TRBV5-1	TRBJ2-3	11	CASSLQDTQYF	TGCGCCAGCAGCCTGCAAGATACGCAGTATTTT
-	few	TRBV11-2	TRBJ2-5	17	CASSLDWATEYQETQYF	TGTGCCAGCAGCTTAGACTGGGCTACGGAATACCAAGAGACCCAGTACTTC
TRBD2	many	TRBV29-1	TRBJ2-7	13	CSVGSSGNYEQYF	TGCAGCGTTGGATCTAGCGGGAATTACGAGCAGTACTTC
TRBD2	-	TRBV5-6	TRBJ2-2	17	CASSSVGGSGNTGELFF	TGTGCCAGCAGCTCGGTAGGGGGTAGCGGGAATACCGGGGAGCTGTTTTTT
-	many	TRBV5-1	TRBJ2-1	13	CASSLGGVSEQFF	TGCGCCAGCAGCTTGGGAGGTGTTAGTGAGCAGTTCTTC
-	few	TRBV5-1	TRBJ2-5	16	CASSLGTPGGSETQYF	TGCGCCAGCAGCTTGGGTACACCCGGGGGAAGCGAGACCCAGTACTTC
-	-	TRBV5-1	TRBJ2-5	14	CASSGGPPRETQYF	TGCGCCAGCAGCGGGGGACCTCCGCGGGAGACCCAGTACTTC
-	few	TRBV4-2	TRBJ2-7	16	CASSQAGYRFVSEQYF	TGTGCCAGCAGCCAAGCGGGCTACAGGTTTGTAAGCGAGCAGTACTTC
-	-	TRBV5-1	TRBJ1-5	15	CASSLAGQARGPQHF	TGCGCCAGCAGCTTGGCGGGGCAGGCCCGGGGACCCCAGCATTTT
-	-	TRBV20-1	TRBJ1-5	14	CSASRPGSGQPQHF	TGCAGTGCTAGCCGGCCGGGTTCGGGTCAGCCCCAGCATTTT
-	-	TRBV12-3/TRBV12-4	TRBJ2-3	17	CASSPEREIGSTDTQYF	TGTGCCAGCAGTCCCGAAAGGGAGATCGGTAGCACAGATACGCAGTATTTT
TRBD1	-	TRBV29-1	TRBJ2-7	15	CSVSGPGQGPYEQYF	TGCAGCGTATCTGGACCGGGACAGGGACCCTACGAGCAGTACTTC
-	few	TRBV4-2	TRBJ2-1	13	CASSFNWNNEQFF	TGTGCCAGCAGCTTTAACTGGAACAATGAGCAGTTCTTC
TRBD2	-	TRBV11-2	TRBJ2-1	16	CASSGRTSGSFNEQFF	TGTGCCAGCAGCGGACGGACTAGCGGGAGCTTTAATGAGCAGTTCTTC
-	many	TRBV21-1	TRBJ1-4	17	CASSKEGEVGINEKLFF	TGTGCCAGCAGCAAAGAGGGGGAGGTCGGGATTAATGAAAAACTGTTTTTT
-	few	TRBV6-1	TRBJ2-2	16	CASSNAFRGGTGELFF	TGTGCCAGCAGTAACGCCTTCAGGGGAGGCACCGGGGAGCTGTTTTTT
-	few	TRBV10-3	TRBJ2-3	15	CAISGGMDPTDTQYF	TGTGCCATCAGTGGGGGAATGGACCCCACAGATACGCAGTATTTT
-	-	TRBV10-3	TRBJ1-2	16	CAIQSVDSLVNYGYTF	TGTGCCATCCAAAGCGTTGACAGCCTGGTTAACTATGGCTACACCTTC